This T cell receptor beta chain was captured in a study of blood T cell repertoires in COVID-19. Clones were read by immunoSEQ multiplex PCR, and TCRdb kept only the in-frame ones, dropping some. The data contain roughly 330,000 clones, 88% of them seen just once; the ten biggest clones take up around 4%. The J segment lost 4 bases and the V segment lost 8 bases, leaving 11 bases of the junction unmatched. The germline V gene has CDR1 MNHEY and CDR2 SVGAGI. This CDR3 has 15 amino acids. This chain joins TRBV6-5 and TRBJ1-2; 9 bases are shared with TRBD1. The sample was peripheral blood. The TCR comes from a woman aged 45-60 years with active or convalescent COVID-19. The CDR3 region has the DNA TGTGCCAGCGGAAGTCCCGGGACAGGGACCTATGGCTACACCTTC. It yields the protein CASGSPGTGTYGYTF.